The 25 T cell receptor beta chains below come from one sample, sequenced in a study of cytomegalovirus exposure and HLA in healthy donors. PCR employed 60 Vbeta and 13 Jbeta primers. Sequencing used immunoSEQ multiplex PCR; TCRdb keeps in-frame clones, though not all of them. The table records approximately 110,000 clones, about 13% of them present only once. Input material: PBMCs. These receptors were obtained from a middle-aged man in good health and CMV-seropositive.

A few counts support this clone. The J gene is TRBJ1-1, the V gene TRBV11-2; D ambiguous. V lost 1 base, J lost 0 bases, and 6 bases lay in between. The CDR3 has 14 amino acids. Per germline, CDR1 SGHAT and CDR2 FQNNGV. The CDR3 is CASSLVPMNTEAFF. In nucleotides, the CDR3 is TGTGCCAGCAGCTTAGTTCCTATGAACACTGAAGCTTTCTTT.

The genes are TRBV9 and TRBJ2-3, with 11 bases that match TRBD2. The length of the CDR3 is 17 residues. CDR1 and CDR2 (germline): SGDLS, YYNGEE. V trimming: 4 bases; J trimming: 7 bases; junction bases outside the gene matches: 14. The CDR3 is CASSYQGTSGLPHTQYF. The CDR3 bases are TGTGCCAGCAGCTACCAAGGGACTAGCGGACTCCCGCATACGCAGTATTTT.

This clone was detected only a few times. This chain links TRBV19 with TRBJ2-7; tentative D call: TRBD2 (6 bases). Trimming removed 3 bases from V and 0 bases from J, with 15 bases in between. Germline lookup yields CDR1 LNHDA and CDR2 SQIVND (reference sequence). The CDR3 covers 16 residues. The CDR3: CASSISSGWSSYEQYF. The CDR3, as DNA: TGTGCCAGTAGTATTTCAAGCGGGTGGAGCTCCTACGAGCAGTACTTC.

This clone was observed a handful of times. The chain has TRBV18 and TRBJ1-4; tentatively, D is TRBD1 (5 bases). Trimming took off 3 bases at V and 6 bases at J, with 8 bases between the two ends. The length of the CDR3 is 13 residues. Germline-derived CDR1 and CDR2 are KGHSH and LQKENI. DNA of the CDR3: TGTGCCAGCTCACCGGAGACAGATGAAAAACTGTTTTTT. Translated: CASSPETDEKLFF.

V and J are TRBV5-1 and TRBJ2-7; TRBD2 agrees at 8 bases. Trimming removed 0 bases from V and 4 bases from J; junction bases left unmatched: 12. The V gene's germline CDR1 is SGHRS and CDR2 YFSETQ. The CDR3 totals 17 residues. In DNA form, the CDR3 reads TGCGCCAGCAGCTTGGCTCTTGTCCCCGGGAGGGGATACGAGCAGTACTTC. Translated, it gives CASSLALVPGRGYEQYF.

The chain uses TRBV19 and TRBJ1-5; 7 bases match TRBD1. V was clipped by 3 bases and J by 0 bases; unmatched bases: 11. CDR3 length equals 18 residues. Germline CDR1 and CDR2: LNHDA and SQIVND (reference sequence). The CDR3 here is CASSIGTGTEYSNQPQHF. The CDR3 DNA is TGTGCCAGTAGTATCGGTACCGGGACAGAGTATAGCAATCAGCCCCAGCATTTT. The variable domain in full, with the rest retrieved from reference TRBV19 and TRBJ1-5, is DGGITQSPKYLFRKEGQNVTLSCEQNLNHDAMYWYRQDPGQGLRLIYYSQIVNDFQKGDIAEGYSVSREKKESFPLTVTSAQKNPTAFYLCASSIGTGTEYSNQPQHFGDGTRLSIL.

This clone has only a few counts. The chain combines TRBV30 with TRBJ2-3, with D tentatively TRBD1 (5 bases). Germline CDR1 reads GTSNPN; CDR2 reads SVGIG (reference sequence). Trimming shortened V by 3 bases and J by 3 bases, and 16 bases separated the two germline ends. The CDR3 length is 15 residues. Here the CDR3 DNA reads TGTGCCTGGAGAGTTTTGGGGCTAGAAACAGATACGCAGTATTTT. Its translation is CAWRVLGLETDTQYF.

This clone turned up a few times. The rearrangement joins TRBV11-2 to TRBJ2-3; no definite D call. The CDR3 spans 14 residues. V shed 5 bases and J shed 4 bases, with 13 bases lying between them. The V gene's germline CDR1 is SGHAT and CDR2 FQNNGV. The CDR3 protein is CASSILSKADTQYF. DNA for the CDR3: TGTGCCAGCAGCATTCTAAGTAAAGCAGATACGCAGTATTTT.

The chain employs TRBV4-1 and TRBJ2-7; possible D gene TRBD1, 5 bases. Germline V lookup: CDR1 MGHRA, CDR2 YSYEKL. CDR3 length equals 12 residues. V was cut by 0 bases and J by 7 bases, with 7 bases left in between. The CDR3 protein is CASSQDKGEQYF. The CDR3, as DNA: TGCGCCAGCAGCCAAGATAAGGGGGAGCAGTACTTC.

The chain links TRBV5-1 to TRBJ2-1; no clear D. Germline V lookup: CDR1 SGHRS, CDR2 YFSETQ. CDR3 length: 16 residues. V lost 1 base to trimming and J lost 0 bases, with 11 bases between them. The CDR3 coding sequence is TGCGCCAGCAGCTTGCGTCCCTTGAGCTCCTACAATGAGCAGTTCTTC. Protein: CASSLRPLSSYNEQFF.

J is TRBJ2-1 and V is TRBV5-4; possible D gene TRBD1, 6 bases. The V gene lost 2 bases and the J gene lost 3 bases, with 12 bases spanning the gap. Germline V gene lookup returns CDR1 SGHNT and CDR2 YYREEE (reference sequence). The CDR3 length is 15 residues. The CDR3 reads CASSFRGRGYNEQFF. The CDR3 DNA is TGTGCCAGCAGCTTCAGGGGAAGGGGCTACAATGAGCAGTTCTTC.

This sequence joins TRBV6-1 and TRBJ1-5; possible D gene TRBD1, 5 bases. Between the trimmed V and J ends, which lost 2 bases and 0 bases, there was a span of 14 bases. Germline V gene data show CDR1 as MNHNS and CDR2 as SASEGT. The CDR3 is 17 residues long. CDR3 protein: CASSERPQDTSNQPQHF. The CDR3 bases are TGTGCCAGCAGTGAAAGGCCCCAGGACACTAGCAATCAGCCCCAGCATTTT.

Only a few counts were recorded for this clone. CDR3 protein: CASERTIQEKLFF. The CDR3 DNA sequence: TGTGCCAGCGAGCGGACCATTCAAGAAAAACTGTTTTTT. The chain combines TRBV28 with TRBJ1-4; D ambiguous. V was pared by 8 bases and J by 8 bases, with 15 bases between. This CDR3 has 13 residues. Germline V gene lookup returns CDR1 MDHEN and CDR2 SYDVKM.

This clone was seen a single time. The chain has TRBV11-2 and TRBJ1-4, with 7 bases lining up with TRBD1. The CDR3 has 16 amino acids. J was trimmed by 4 bases and V by 1 base; bases with no gene match: 6. Per the germline V gene, CDR1 is SGHAT and CDR2 is FQNNGV. CDR3 DNA: TGTGCCAGCAGCTTAGGCCGGGACAGTTTTAATGAAAAACTGTTTTTT. Protein: CASSLGRDSFNEKLFF.

The rearrangement links TRBV29-1 to TRBJ2-7, with 13 bases aligning to TRBD2. The CDR3 is 12 amino acids. Germline CDR1 reads SQVTM; CDR2 reads ANQGSEA. V was clipped by 5 bases and J by 12 bases; unmatched bases: 7. CDR3 region: CSVFGLAGEWYF. The DNA of the CDR3 is TGCAGCGTTTTTGGACTAGCGGGAGAATGGTACTTC.

This chain joins TRBV2 and TRBJ1-1; D might be TRBD1 (6 bases). V dropped 6 bases and J dropped 4 bases, with 9 bases sitting between them. The length of the CDR3 is 12 residues. Per the germline V gene, CDR1 is SNHLY and CDR2 is FYNNEI. CDR3 amino acids: CASRGGPTEAFF. The CDR3 nucleotides are TGTGCCAGCAGGGGGGGGCCCACTGAAGCTTTCTTT.

The chain employs TRBV27 and TRBJ2-5; TRBD1 aligns across 9 bases. With 6 bases clipped from V and 5 bases from J, the junction kept 10 bases outside the gene matches. CDR3 length: 15 residues. Germline CDR1 and CDR2: MNHEY and SMNVEV (reference sequence). The CDR3: CASSPGTGTAETQYF. The CDR3 bases are TGTGCCAGCAGCCCTGGGACAGGGACCGCGGAGACCCAGTACTTC.

V and J are TRBV19 and TRBJ1-5, with a possible D match to TRBD1 (5 bases). This CDR3 has 14 amino acids. The V end was cut by 5 bases, the J end by 5 bases, with 13 bases between. CDR1 is LNHDA and CDR2 is SQIVND in the germline V gene (reference sequence). DNA for the CDR3: TGTGCCAGTAGTCCCTCCGGGGGATATCAGCCCCAGCATTTT. Its protein is CASSPSGGYQPQHF. Looking up the rest from reference TRBV19 and TRBJ1-5 gives the full variable domain: DGGITQSPKYLFRKEGQNVTLSCEQNLNHDAMYWYRQDPGQGLRLIYYSQIVNDFQKGDIAEGYSVSREKKESFPLTVTSAQKNPTAFYLCASSPSGGYQPQHFGDGTRLSIL.

In regard to this clone: This CDR3 is also generated by other DNA sequences in the sample. CDR3 coding DNA: TGTGCCAGCAGCCTGGGACTAGCGGGAGGCACAGATACGCAGTATTTT. Protein product: CASSLGLAGGTDTQYF. This chain links TRBV7-2 with TRBJ2-3; 14 nucleotides line up with TRBD2. The CDR3 consists of 16 residues. Looked up from germline, CDR1 is SGHTA and CDR2 is FQGNSA. Trimming at V came to 5 bases and at J to 1 base, leaving 2 bases not matched to a gene.

V and J are TRBV7-9 and TRBJ2-6; D is unresolved. The CDR3 totals 15 residues. The germline V gene has CDR1 SEHNR and CDR2 FQNEAQ (reference sequence). V was cut by 5 bases and J by 0 bases, with 8 bases left in between. The CDR3 DNA is TGTGCCAGCAGCGAAAGAGGCTCTGGGGCCAACGTCCTGACTTTC. Translated, it gives CASSERGSGANVLTF.

V usage is TRBV7-9 and J usage is TRBJ2-5; the D gene is possibly TRBD1 (5 bases). Germline V gives CDR1 SEHNR, CDR2 FQNEAQ (reference sequence). With 2 bases removed from V and 0 bases from J, the gap between germline ends came to 13 bases. This CDR3 has 16 residues. The CDR3 nucleotides read TGTGCCAGCAGCTTAACAGGCTCAGGGTACCAAGAGACCCAGTACTTC. Translated, it gives CASSLTGSGYQETQYF.

This sequence joins TRBV5-4 and TRBJ1-2; TRBD1 matches 7 bases. The V segment lost 0 bases and the J segment 7 bases; nucleotides outside the gene matches: 3. The length of the CDR3 is 13 residues. Germline values: CDR1 SGHNT, CDR2 YYREEE (reference sequence). The CDR3 spells CASSLETGIGYTF. The DNA for the CDR3 is TGTGCCAGCAGCTTGGAGACAGGGATTGGCTACACCTTC.

There are a few counts of this clone. The rearrangement uses TRBV27 and TRBJ2-3; D is unresolved. The CDR3 consists of 15 residues. V was clipped by 5 bases and J by 3 bases, with 15 bases between them. The germline gives CDR1 MNHEY, CDR2 SMNVEV (reference sequence). This CDR3 reads CASSLVSTVTDTQYF. The DNA of the CDR3 is TGTGCCAGCAGTCTTGTTTCGACTGTTACAGATACGCAGTATTTT.

The V call is TRBV2, the J call TRBJ1-2; a weak D match, TRBD1 (6 bases). V was cut by 8 bases and J by 4 bases, with 17 bases left in between. CDR1 is SNHLY, CDR2 FYNNEI, per germline. The CDR3 sequence is 14 residues long. This CDR3 reads CASATGFLGYGYTF. CDR3 coding DNA: TGTGCCAGCGCGACAGGATTCTTAGGCTATGGCTACACCTTC.

This clone has just a few counts. The CDR3 nucleotides read TGTGCCAGCAGTGTTCCTAGCGGAGGGGGGTCAGATACGCAGTATTTT. Its protein is CASSVPSGGGSDTQYF. This chain connects TRBV6-1 to TRBJ2-3; perhaps TRBD2 as D (7 bases). CDR1 is MNHNS, CDR2 SASEGT, per germline. CDR3 length: 16 residues. The ends were cut back, 4 bases at V and 4 bases at J, with 18 bases in the middle.